Shown below are 15 T cell receptor beta chains from a single sample sequenced in a study of Graves' ophthalmopathy and Graves' hyperthyroidism. Beta-chain TCR CDR3 regions were amplified from RNA transcripts. HTBI primers served in a first-round RT-PCR, which a second-round multiplex PCR followed. One entry per CDR3 protein, called by TCRdb with MiXCR from the multiplex PCR reads. The sample lists around 1,000,000 distinct CDR3 sequences, around a third occurring once. The sequencing input was peripheral blood or thyroid tissue (not recorded which). These receptors came from an adult man with Graves' hyperthyroidism.

This clonotype was counted many times. V is TRBV12-3 or TRBV12-4 and J is TRBJ1-2; TRBD1 matches at 9 bases. J lost 8 bases, V lost 4 bases, and 5 bases had no gene match. CDR3 size: 13 residues. CDR3 bases: TGTGCCAGCAGTTCGGACAGGGGAGTCGGCTACACCTTC. This codes for CASSSDRGVGYTF.

Only a few counts were recorded for this clonotype. The chain joins TRBV29-1 to TRBJ1-4; D gene unclear. CDR1 SQVTM and CDR2 ANQGSEA come from the germline V gene. This CDR3 has 14 amino acids. Deletions cut 0 bases from V and 10 bases from J, with 15 bases between. The CDR3 is CSVEDLGFTGKLFF. The DNA for the CDR3 is TGCAGCGTTGAAGATCTGGGTTTCACTGGAAAACTGTTTTTT.

This clonotype was detected many times. The chain carries TRBV27 and TRBJ2-5, with D unclear. This CDR3 contains 13 residues. Germline V gene lookup returns CDR1 MNHEY and CDR2 SMNVEV (reference sequence). V lost 4 bases and J lost 2, with 8 bases in between. In nucleotides, the CDR3 is TGTGCCAGCAGTTCGACGATTCAAGAGACCCAGTACTTC. It translates to CASSSTIQETQYF.

V is TRBV4-3 and J is TRBJ2-7; D not certain. Germline CDR1 reads LGHNA; CDR2 reads YSLEER. Trimming took off 0 bases at V and 2 bases at J, with 11 bases between the two ends. The CDR3 covers 15 residues. The CDR3 loop is CASSQDRWPTYEQYF. CDR3 nucleotides: TGCGCCAGCAGCCAAGATAGATGGCCGACCTACGAGCAGTACTTC.

This clonotype has only a few counts. The CDR3 loop reads CASSLSTSGSYEQYF. The CDR3 nucleotides are TGTGCCAGCAGCTTGTCGACTAGCGGGTCCTACGAGCAGTACTTC. The chain couples TRBV5-4 to TRBJ2-7; 10 bases map to TRBD2. This CDR3 has 15 amino acids. Germline trimming cut 1 base from V and 1 base from J; bases unmatched to any gene: 2. In germline, CDR1 is SGHNT, CDR2 YYREEE (reference sequence).

This clonotype has just one count. The gene calls are TRBV15 and TRBJ2-7; D is ambiguous. The V and J ends lost 0 bases and 3 bases respectively, with 12 bases between them. This CDR3 region has 15 residues. In germline, CDR1 is LNHNV, CDR2 YYDKDF (reference sequence). In nucleotides, the CDR3 is TGTGCCACCAGCAGAGAGGCCACTACCTTCTACGAGCAGTACTTC. This codes for CATSREATTFYEQYF. Looking up the rest from reference TRBV15 and TRBJ2-7 gives the full variable domain: DAMVIQNPRYQVTQFGKPVTLSCSQTLNHNVMYWYQQKSSQAPKLLFHYYDKDFNNEADTPDNFQSRRPNTSFCFLDIRSPGLGDTAMYLCATSREATTFYEQYFGPGTRLTVT.

V and J are TRBV2 and TRBJ1-5, with D unresolved. The CDR3 sequence is 13 residues long. CDR1 is SNHLY, CDR2 FYNNEI, per germline. Between the trimmed V and J ends, which lost 1 base and 11 bases, there was a span of 12 bases. The CDR3 DNA reads as TGTGCCAGCAGTGAAGGGAACGAAGAGACCCAGCATTTT. As protein: CASSEGNEETQHF.

The CDR3 sequence: CSVEFTGGKNRNTIYF. The CDR3 DNA reads as TGCAGCGTTGAATTCACGGGGGGGAAAAATAGAAACACCATATATTTT. The chain couples TRBV29-1 to TRBJ1-3, with TRBD1 as a possible D gene (5 bases). Between the trimmed V and J ends, which lost 2 bases and 5 bases, there was a span of 19 bases. Germline values: CDR1 SQVTM, CDR2 ANQGSEA. The CDR3 loop spans 16 amino acids.

This clonotype was counted only a few times. V usage is TRBV7-2 and J usage is TRBJ1-5, with D tentatively TRBD1 (6 bases). V lost 4 bases and J lost 0, with 19 bases in between. The CDR3 has 18 amino acids. Germline CDR1 SGHTA, CDR2 FQGNSA. Written as DNA, the CDR3 is TGTGCCAGCAGCTGGGAGGGGGACGGACACATTAGCAATCAGCCCCAGCATTTT. This encodes CASSWEGDGHISNQPQHF.

With respect to this clonotype: The junction departs from the called germline gene at one end, perhaps through a read error. V and J are TRBV6-5 and TRBJ2-6; TRBD1 agrees at 8 bases. This CDR3 has 16 residues. The germline CDR1 and CDR2 sequences are MNHEY and SVGAGI. Written as DNA, the CDR3 is TGTGCCAGCACAGGACAGGGAAGATCTGGGGCCAACGCCCTGACTTTC. Its translation is CASTGQGRSGANALTF.

This clonotype was observed many times. The rearrangement joins TRBV20-1 to TRBJ2-2; D remains ambiguous. Germline CDR1 DFQATT, CDR2 SNEGSKA (reference sequence). The ends were cut back, 3 bases at V and 3 bases at J, with 5 bases in the middle. The CDR3 has 12 amino acids. The CDR3 DNA follows: TGCAGTGCTAGGGTCTACACCGGGGAGCTGTTTTTT. Translated: CSARVYTGELFF.

This chain connects TRBV5-1 to TRBJ1-2; tentative D call: TRBD1 (5 bases). CDR1 and CDR2 from the germline V gene are SGHRS and YFSETQ. There are 12 residues in the CDR3. Trimming removed 7 bases at V and 4 bases at J, with 11 bases between. The CDR3 spells CASLGGGYGYTF. In DNA, the CDR3 is TGCGCCAGCCTGGGGGGGGGCTATGGCTACACCTTC. Using reference TRBV5-1 and TRBJ1-2 for the parts outside the CDR3, the full variable domain is KAGVTQTPRYLIKTRGQQVTLSCSPISGHRSVSWYQQTPGQGLQFLFEYFSETQRNKGNFPGRFSGRQFSNSRSEMNVSTLELGDSALYLCASLGGGYGYTFGSGTRLTVV.

V is TRBV28 and J is TRBJ1-5, with 9 bases identical to TRBD1. The CDR3 covers 15 residues. V gave up 6 bases and J gave up 5 bases; unmatched junction bases: 8. The germline V gene has CDR1 MDHEN and CDR2 SYDVKM. CDR3 amino acids: CASSPAGQGDQPQHF. The DNA of the CDR3 is TGTGCCAGCAGCCCAGCGGGACAGGGCGATCAGCCCCAGCATTTT.

This chain joins TRBV9 and TRBJ1-1, with 7 nucleotides matching TRBD1. The CDR3 contains 15 residues. V was pared by 3 bases and J by 1 base, with 6 bases of the junction left unmatched. Germline values: CDR1 SGDLS, CDR2 YYNGEE. The CDR3 nucleotides read TGTGCCAGCAGCGCAGGGGGGACGGAGAACACTGAAGCTTTCTTT. Protein: CASSAGGTENTEAFF.

The genes are TRBV10-3 and TRBJ2-2; 7 bases line up with TRBD1. Germline-derived CDR1 and CDR2 are ENHRY and SYGVKD. The CDR3 runs to 14 residues. V shed 10 bases and J 9 bases; nucleotides not matched to a gene: 14. CDR3 in DNA: TGTGCCACCAAGACAGGGATGATTCTACGGGAGCTGTTTTTT. Protein product: CATKTGMILRELFF.